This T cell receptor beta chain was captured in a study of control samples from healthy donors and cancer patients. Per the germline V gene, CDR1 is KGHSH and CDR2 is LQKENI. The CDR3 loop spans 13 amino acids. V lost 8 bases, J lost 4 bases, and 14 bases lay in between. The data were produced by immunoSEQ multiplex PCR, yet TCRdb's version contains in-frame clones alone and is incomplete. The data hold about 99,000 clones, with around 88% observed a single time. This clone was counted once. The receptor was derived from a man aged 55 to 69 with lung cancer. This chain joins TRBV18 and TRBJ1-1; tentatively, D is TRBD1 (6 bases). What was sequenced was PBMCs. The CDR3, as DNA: TGTGCCAGCGACGCAGGGGACGGCACTGAAGCTTTCTTT. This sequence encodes CASDAGDGTEAFF.